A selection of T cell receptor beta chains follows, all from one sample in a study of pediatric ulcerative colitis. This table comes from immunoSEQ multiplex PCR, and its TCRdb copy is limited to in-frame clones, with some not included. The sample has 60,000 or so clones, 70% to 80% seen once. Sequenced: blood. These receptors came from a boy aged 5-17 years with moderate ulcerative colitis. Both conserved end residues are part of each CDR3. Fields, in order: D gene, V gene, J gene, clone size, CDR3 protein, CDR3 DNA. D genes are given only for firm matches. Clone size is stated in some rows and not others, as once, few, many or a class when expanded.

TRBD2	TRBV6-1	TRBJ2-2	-	CASRGTSGSAGELFF	TGTGCCAGCAGGGGGACTAGCGGGTCCGCCGGGGAGCTGTTTTTT
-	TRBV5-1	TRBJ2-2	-	CASSLGITGELFF	TGCGCCAGCAGCTTAGGCATCACCGGGGAGCTGTTTTTT
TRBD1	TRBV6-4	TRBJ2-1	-	CASSDSGTGSYNEQFF	TGTGCCAGCAGTGACTCCGGGACAGGGTCTTACAATGAGCAGTTCTTC
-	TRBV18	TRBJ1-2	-	CASSQEVSANYGYTF	TGTGCCAGCTCACAAGAGGTGTCCGCTAACTATGGCTACACCTTC
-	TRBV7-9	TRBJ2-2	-	CASSARRQPNTGELFF	TGTGCCAGCAGCGCCAGACGACAGCCGAACACCGGGGAGCTGTTTTTT
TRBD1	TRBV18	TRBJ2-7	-	CASSRQGVGYEQYF	TGTGCCAGCTCACGACAGGGGGTAGGCTACGAGCAGTACTTC
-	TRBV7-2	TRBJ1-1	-	CASSKGRENTEAFF	TGTGCCAGCAGCAAAGGACGGGAGAACACTGAAGCTTTCTTT
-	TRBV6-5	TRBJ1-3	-	CASSYSPEGGRTIYF	TGTGCCAGCAGTTACTCACCTGAGGGGGGACGCACCATATATTTT
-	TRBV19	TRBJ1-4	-	CASSIAHSATNEKLFF	TGTGCCAGTAGTATAGCCCATTCTGCAACTAATGAAAAACTGTTTTTT
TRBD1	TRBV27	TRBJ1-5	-	CAKNRDRGLRGVRSNQPQHF	TGTGCCAAGAACCGGGACAGGGGTTTGCGGGGGGTTCGGAGCAATCAGCCCCAGCATTTT
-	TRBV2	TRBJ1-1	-	CAISGRSSTEAFF	TGTGCCATCTCGGGACGGTCGAGCACTGAAGCTTTCTTT
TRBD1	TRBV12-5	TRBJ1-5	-	CASGLGTQGADNQPQHF	TGTGCTAGTGGTTTGGGGACCCAGGGGGCCGACAATCAGCCCCAGCATTTT
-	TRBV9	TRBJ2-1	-	CASSVGTRNNEQFF	TGTGCCAGCAGCGTAGGTACTAGAAACAATGAGCAGTTCTTC
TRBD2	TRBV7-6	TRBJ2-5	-	CASSQPGLAQETQYF	TGTGCCAGCAGCCAACCGGGACTAGCCCAAGAGACCCAGTACTTC
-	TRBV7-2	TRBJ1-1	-	CASSLGSRLNTEAFF	TGTGCCAGCAGCTTAGGGTCTAGACTGAACACTGAAGCTTTCTTT
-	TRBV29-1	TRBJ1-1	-	CSVGGRMNTEAFF	TGCAGCGTTGGGGGCAGGATGAACACTGAAGCTTTCTTT
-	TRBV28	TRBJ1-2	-	CASRGADLYGYTF	TGTGCCAGCAGAGGGGCAGACCTTTATGGCTACACCTTC
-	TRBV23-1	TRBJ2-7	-	CASSQSTRHEQYF	TGCGCCAGCAGTCAATCTACCAGACACGAGCAGTACTTC
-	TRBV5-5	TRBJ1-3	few	CASSLWGDSGNTIYF	TGTGCCAGCAGCTTGTGGGGTGACTCTGGAAACACCATATATTTT
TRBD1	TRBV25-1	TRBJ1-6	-	CASSGTGQFNSPLHF	TGTGCCAGCAGTGGGACAGGACAGTTTAATTCACCCCTCCACTTT